This TCR beta chain was profiled in a study of cytomegalovirus exposure and HLA in healthy donors. Primers for the PCR totalled 60 Vbeta and 13 Jbeta. Sequencing was performed with immunoSEQ multiplex PCR; in TCRdb, only in-frame clones are kept and a portion is missing. The repertoire holds just over 65,000 clones, with 75% to 85% as singletons. The CMV serostatus of this donor was not recorded. As regards this clone: Its target is not known.

The CDR3 sequence is 13 residues long. Germline lookup yields CDR1 MNHNS and CDR2 SASEGT. V gave up 3 bases and J gave up 9 bases; unmatched junction bases: 4. Study-wide results and limits: Earlier findings revealed that most TCR beta V segments proved productive either about 87% or about 30% of the time. The study listed approximately 160 cytomegalovirus-associated TCR beta chains.

This TCR was recovered from a human donor in good health. The J gene is TRBJ1-1, the V gene TRBV6-1; 10 nucleotides match TRBD1. Sequences were obtained from PBMCs. CDR3 nucleotides: TGTGCCAGCAGTGATAGGGGACAGGGGAAAGCTTTCTTT. Its translation: CASSDRGQGKAFF.